The 10 T cell receptor beta chains below all came from one sample that was sequenced in a study of cytomegalovirus exposure and HLA in healthy donors. Researchers ran the PCR with 60 Vbeta and 13 Jbeta primers. Only in-frame clones appear in the TCRdb table, and some are missing; sequencing was by immunoSEQ multiplex PCR. Counted here are 90,000 to 120,000 clones, under 85% occurring once; the ten biggest clones make up 4.2%. Sequenced sample: PBMCs. The origin of the receptors is a male donor in good health and CMV-seronegative.

This clone was counted between two and nine times. This chain links TRBV6-5 with TRBJ1-2; no definite D call. CDR3 length: 15 amino acids. Trimming pared 0 bases from V and 2 bases from J, leaving 10 bases between. In germline, CDR1 is MNHEY, CDR2 SVGAGI. In nucleotides, the CDR3 is TGTGCCAGCAGTTACTCAGGAGGAGTCAACTATGGCTACACCTTC. The encoded protein is CASSYSGGVNYGYTF.

This clone was seen only a few times. The chain is built from TRBV5-8 and TRBJ1-5; 11 bases line up with TRBD1. The CDR3 length is 16 residues. From germline, CDR1 is SGHTS and CDR2 YDEGEE. V was pared by 4 bases and J by 6 bases, with 9 bases of the junction left unmatched. This CDR3 reads CASSLGSGTGGQPQHF. The CDR3 nucleotides are TGTGCCAGCAGCCTTGGTTCCGGGACAGGGGGTCAGCCCCAGCATTTT. Using reference TRBV5-8 and TRBJ1-5 for the parts outside the CDR3, the full variable domain is EAGVTQSPTHLIKTRGQQATLRCSPISGHTSVYWYQQALGLGLQFLLWYDEGEERNRGNFPPRFSGRQFPNYSSELNVNALELEDSALYLCASSLGSGTGGQPQHFGDGTRLSIL.

The chain recombines TRBV2 with TRBJ1-5; D remains unclear. The germline CDR1 and CDR2 sequences are SNHLY and FYNNEI. The CDR3 spans 15 residues. V was clipped by 7 bases and J by 7 bases, with 20 bases between them. The CDR3 DNA reads TGTGCCAGCAACCCGGATGGAGGGATAGGACAGCCCCAGCATTTT. Translated, it gives CASNPDGGIGQPQHF.

The V and J genes are TRBV5-1 and TRBJ2-7; 8 nucleotides match TRBD1. This CDR3 contains 13 residues. Looked up from germline, CDR1 is SGHRS and CDR2 is YFSETQ. V was clipped by 3 bases and J by 3 bases; unmatched bases: 2. CDR3 loop: CASSYGQGYEQYF. The CDR3 DNA reads TGCGCCAGCAGCTATGGACAGGGCTACGAGCAGTACTTC.

The chain employs TRBV7-6 and TRBJ1-1; possible D gene TRBD1, 6 bases. CDR3 length: 13 amino acids. Per germline, CDR1 SGHVS and CDR2 FNYEAQ. Trimming cost V 4 bases and J 1 base, with 7 bases left between them. This CDR3 reads CASSSGQNTEAFF. CDR3 nucleotides: TGTGCCAGCAGCTCGGGACAGAACACTGAAGCTTTCTTT.

A single count supports this clone. This sequence joins TRBV5-5 and TRBJ2-7, with 11 positions matching TRBD2. The CDR3 covers 15 residues. Germline loops: CDR1 SGHKS, CDR2 YYEKEE (reference sequence). J gave up 4 bases and V 4 bases, and 7 bases lay outside the gene matches. CDR3 protein: CASSRGTSGPYEQYF. CDR3 nucleotides: TGTGCCAGCAGCAGGGGGACTAGCGGACCTTACGAGCAGTACTTC.

The CDR3 region is CATSTGGTNEKLFF. The CDR3, as DNA: TGTGCCACCTCAACAGGGGGCACTAATGAAAAACTGTTTTTT. J is TRBJ1-4 and V is TRBV6-1; 9 bases align to TRBD1. Germline CDR1 MNHNS, CDR2 SASEGT. There are 14 residues in the CDR3. The V and J ends lost 10 bases and 2 bases, in that order; junction bases with no gene match: 5.

The CDR3 reads CASSLDPQVNTEAFF. The DNA for the CDR3 is TGTGCCAGCAGCTTGGACCCACAAGTTAACACTGAAGCTTTCTTT. This chain joins TRBV5-6 and TRBJ1-1; D is undetermined. This CDR3 contains 15 residues. Trimming shortened V by 0 bases and J by 2 bases, and 11 bases separated the two germline ends. The germline CDR1 and CDR2 sequences are SGHDT and YYEEEE.

This rearrangement joins TRBV5-6 to TRBJ2-5, with D perhaps matching TRBD2 (6 bases). CDR3 length: 14 amino acids. Germline CDR1 reads SGHDT; CDR2 reads YYEEEE. The V end lost 3 bases, the J end lost 4 bases, and 13 bases lay between the germline ends. The CDR3 loop reads CASSSGVGLETQYF. CDR3 in DNA: TGTGCCAGCAGCTCGGGAGTAGGGTTAGAGACCCAGTACTTC.

This clone was counted once. This chain connects TRBV5-1 to TRBJ2-7; 12 nucleotides align to TRBD2. The CDR3 has 17 amino acids. From germline, CDR1 is SGHRS and CDR2 YFSETQ. J gave up 2 bases and V 3 bases, and 9 bases lay outside the gene matches. The CDR3 DNA follows: TGCGCCAGCAGCTCCCCTAGCGGGAGGGGAAGTACCTACGAGCAGTACTTC. It yields the protein CASSSPSGRGSTYEQYF.